Following are 3 T cell receptor beta chains from one sample sequenced in a study of blood T cell repertoires in COVID-19. Sequencing used immunoSEQ multiplex PCR; TCRdb keeps in-frame clones, though not all of them. The sample comprises 270,000 or so clones, approximately 84% of which are singletons, and more than 1.1% rests with the top ten. The sequencing sample was made of peripheral blood. The receptor source for this set is a human donor with COVID-19, enrolled during active disease. The donor label of this sample is uncertain.

The CDR3 DNA reads TGTGCCAGCAGTAGGACTAGTCCCTACGAGCAGTACTTC. Its protein product is CASSRTSPYEQYF. This rearrangement joins TRBV27 to TRBJ2-7, with 7 positions matching TRBD2. The CDR3 has 13 amino acids. The J segment lost 2 bases and the V segment lost 5 bases, leaving 3 bases of the junction unmatched. In germline, CDR1 is MNHEY, CDR2 SMNVEV (reference sequence).

J is TRBJ2-7 and V is TRBV5-1; a weak D match, TRBD2 (7 bases). This CDR3 is built from 15 residues. Trimming removed 0 bases from V and 3 bases from J, with 13 bases in between. Germline V CDR1 and CDR2: SGHRS, YFSETQ. The CDR3 region is CASSLEGEGLYEQYF. The CDR3 nucleotides read TGCGCCAGCAGCTTGGAGGGGGAGGGGCTCTACGAGCAGTACTTC. The whole variable domain, filled in from reference TRBV5-1 and TRBJ2-7, reads KAGVTQTPRYLIKTRGQQVTLSCSPISGHRSVSWYQQTPGQGLQFLFEYFSETQRNKGNFPGRFSGRQFSNSRSEMNVSTLELGDSALYLCASSLEGEGLYEQYFGPGTRLTVT.

The chain carries TRBV15 and TRBJ2-7; 8 nucleotides match TRBD2. Germline lookup yields CDR1 LNHNV and CDR2 YYDKDF (reference sequence). The junction had 11 bases not matched to a gene; V was cut back by 6 bases and J by 4 bases. The length of the CDR3 is 15 residues. CDR3 DNA: TGTGCCACCAGGGCGGGGGGAGGTGTGGCGTACGAGCAGTACTTC. Protein sequence: CATRAGGGVAYEQYF. Combining the CDR3 with reference TRBV15 and TRBJ2-7 gives the whole variable domain DAMVIQNPRYQVTQFGKPVTLSCSQTLNHNVMYWYQQKSSQAPKLLFHYYDKDFNNEADTPDNFQSRRPNTSFCFLDIRSPGLGDTAMYLCATRAGGGVAYEQYFGPGTRLTVT.